The 30 T cell receptor beta chains below were found in one sample sequenced in a study of blood T cell repertoires in COVID-19. Profiled with immunoSEQ multiplex PCR; TCRdb holds only in-frame clones, not every one. The sample contains 250,000 or so clones, about 90% of which appear only once. Sequences were obtained from peripheral blood. The receptors stem from a woman between 40 and 50 years old who had recovered from COVID-19.

The chain joins TRBV5-1 to TRBJ2-7; 9 bases map to TRBD1. V lost 3 bases, J lost 4 bases, and 5 bases stayed unmatched. The CDR3 has 14 residues. Per germline, CDR1 SGHRS and CDR2 YFSETQ. DNA for the CDR3: TGCGCCAGCAGCTGGACAGGGGACCAGTACGAGCAGTACTTC. Translating it yields CASSWTGDQYEQYF.

This clone appeared a few times. V usage is TRBV6-6 and J usage is TRBJ1-6; 7 bases are a match to TRBD1. This CDR3 comprises 17 residues. CDR1 and CDR2 from the germline V gene are MNHNY and SVGAGI (reference sequence). J gave up 8 bases and V 5 bases, and 15 bases lay outside the gene matches. CDR3 sequence: CASSPNLPTGLYSPLHF. Written as DNA, the CDR3 is TGTGCCAGCAGTCCCAACCTTCCGACAGGGCTTTATTCACCCCTCCACTTT.

This chain connects TRBV2 to TRBJ1-2; possible D gene TRBD1, 6 bases. V lost 3 bases to trimming and J lost 4 bases, with 12 bases between them. CDR1 SNHLY and CDR2 FYNNEI come from the germline V gene. The CDR3 runs to 14 residues. The CDR3 DNA reads TGTGCCAGCAGTGATACAGGGAGAGGCTATGGCTACACCTTC. It codes for CASSDTGRGYGYTF.

This sequence joins TRBV11-2 and TRBJ1-2; D not resolved. The CDR3 totals 18 residues. Germline V gene lookup returns CDR1 SGHAT and CDR2 FQNNGV. V lost 3 bases and J 4 bases, leaving 24 bases between the germline ends. The CDR3, as DNA: TGTGCCAGCAGCTTCTCGGGCGGGGAGTGGTTGGATAGCTATGGCTACACCTTC. Translated, it gives CASSFSGGEWLDSYGYTF.

This chain connects TRBV11-2 to TRBJ1-1; D not certain. V shed 5 bases and J shed 4 bases, with 11 bases lying between them. CDR1 is SGHAT, CDR2 FQNNGV, per germline. The CDR3 is 13 residues long. CDR3 sequence (DNA): TGTGCCAGCAGCCTTACCTCGGGCACTGAAGCTTTCTTT. Translating it yields CASSLTSGTEAFF.

The chain links TRBV3-1 (or the pseudogene TRBV3-2) to TRBJ2-5, with TRBD2 matching 11 bases. Germline V gene sequence: CDR1 LGHDT, CDR2 YNNKEL (reference sequence). V was pared by 1 base and J by 5 bases, with 9 bases of the junction left unmatched. The CDR3 sequence is 17 residues long. In nucleotides, the CDR3 is TGTGCCAGCAGCCAAGGGCTTAGCGGGGGGGCCCAGGAGACCCAGTACTTC. It encodes CASSQGLSGGAQETQYF.

The rearrangement uses TRBV4-1 and TRBJ2-3; 7 nucleotides align to TRBD1. The J segment lost 2 bases and the V segment lost 1 base, leaving 6 bases of the junction unmatched. This CDR3 region has 16 residues. Germline CDR1 is MGHRA and CDR2 is YSYEKL. Here the CDR3 reads CASSQALQGSTDTQYF. The CDR3 DNA is TGCGCCAGCAGCCAAGCACTACAGGGGTCCACAGATACGCAGTATTTT.

The genes are TRBV6-4 and TRBJ1-6; D is unclear. V lost 4 bases to trimming and J lost 8 bases, with 9 bases between them. The length of the CDR3 is 13 residues. Germline V gene lookup returns CDR1 MRHNA and CDR2 SNTAGT. The CDR3 spells CASSGERYSPLHF. The CDR3 DNA is TGTGCCAGCAGTGGAGAGAGATATTCACCCCTCCACTTT.

The chain recombines TRBV7-2 with TRBJ2-3, with 8 bases fitting TRBD2. The CDR3 totals 16 residues. Unmatched junction bases numbered 9, after V lost 3 bases and J lost 4 bases. Looked up from germline, CDR1 is SGHTA and CDR2 is FQGNSA. This CDR3 reads CASSFLSGGRADTQYF. CDR3 bases: TGTGCCAGCAGCTTTCTATCGGGGGGGCGCGCAGATACGCAGTATTTT.

The chain couples TRBV4-3 to TRBJ1-1; the D gene is possibly TRBD1 (6 bases). The V gene lost 1 base and the J gene lost 1 base, with 22 bases spanning the gap. Germline CDR1 is LGHNA and CDR2 is YSLEER. The CDR3 is made up of 19 amino acids. This CDR3 is CASSQAPSWVGHENTEAFF. CDR3 coding DNA: TGCGCCAGCAGCCAAGCCCCCTCATGGGTGGGACATGAGAACACTGAAGCTTTCTTT.

The V call is TRBV1, the J call TRBJ2-1; the table names TRBD2, a call not compared with the DNA. TRBV1 is recorded as a pseudogene. The CDR3 loop spans 15 amino acids. The CDR3: CTSSYPGLAGGEQFF. The CDR3 bases are TGCACCAGCAGTTACCCGGGACTAGCGGGGGGAGAGCAGTTCTTC.

CDR3 bases: TGTGCCAGCAGCCTCTCGATAGCGGGGGGTTCCAAAAACATTCAGTACTTC. This sequence encodes CASSLSIAGGSKNIQYF. The rearrangement uses TRBV5-6 and TRBJ2-4, with TRBD2 matching 10 bases. Germline V gives CDR1 SGHDT, CDR2 YYEEEE. V gave up 4 bases and J gave up 2 bases; unmatched junction bases: 9. The CDR3 extends over 17 amino acids.

This clone was observed a handful of times. This chain joins TRBV11-2 and TRBJ1-1; the D is unclear. Trimming removed 3 bases at V and 5 bases at J, with 10 bases between. Germline-derived CDR1 and CDR2 are SGHAT and FQNNGV. The CDR3 totals 13 residues. The DNA of the CDR3 is TGTGCCAGCAGCTTTGGAGGGAGGACTGAAGCTTTCTTT. Translation: CASSFGGRTEAFF.

This chain links TRBV24-1 with TRBJ2-3, with 7 bases identical to TRBD1. The CDR3 totals 15 residues. Germline trimming cut 3 bases from V and 4 bases from J; bases unmatched to any gene: 6. Germline V gene lookup returns CDR1 KGHDR and CDR2 SFDVKD. The CDR3: CATSDPGTAADTQYF. The DNA for the CDR3 is TGTGCCACCAGTGATCCGGGGACAGCAGCAGATACGCAGTATTTT.

The genes are TRBV4-1 and TRBJ2-7; D perhaps matches TRBD1 (5 bases). Trimming removed 1 base from V and 3 bases from J, with 13 bases in between. CDR3 length: 15 residues. Germline V gene data show CDR1 as MGHRA and CDR2 as YSYEKL. The CDR3 nucleotides are TGCGCCAGCAGCCAAGGCAGGGATCGAGTCTACGAGCAGTACTTC. This gives the protein CASSQGRDRVYEQYF.

CDR3 DNA: TGTGCCAGCAGCCAAGAGGACGGGGGGGCTACAGATACGCAGTATTTT. Amino acid sequence: CASSQEDGGATDTQYF. The rearrangement joins TRBV14 to TRBJ2-3, with 8 bases aligning to TRBD2. The CDR3 contains 16 residues. CDR1 SGHDN and CDR2 FVKESK come from the germline V gene. V dropped 0 bases and J dropped 3; count of bases not matched to a gene: 5.

This clone was recorded a few times. V is TRBV14 and J is TRBJ1-2; 8 bases align to TRBD1. The CDR3 is made up of 14 amino acids. From germline, CDR1 is SGHDN and CDR2 FVKESK. V shed 5 bases, J shed 7 bases, and the junction held 9 bases outside the gene matches. CDR3 protein: CASSAGGLRGGYTF. CDR3 sequence (DNA): TGTGCCAGCAGCGCAGGGGGCCTGAGAGGTGGCTACACCTTC.

In its sample, this clone was seen a few times. The J gene is TRBJ1-3, the V gene TRBV6-5; D perhaps matches TRBD1 (6 bases). This CDR3 has 15 amino acids. V was clipped by 5 bases and J by 2 bases, with 13 bases between them. CDR1 is MNHEY and CDR2 is SVGAGI in the germline V gene. The CDR3 nucleotides read TGTGCCAGCAGTCTCACAGGGTTAGCTGGAAACACCATATATTTT. It translates to CASSLTGLAGNTIYF.

Details on this clone: The sample carries other DNA sequences with the same CDR3. This rearrangement joins TRBV6-5 to TRBJ1-2; no reliable D call. Trimming left V 4 bases short and J 4 bases short, with 4 bases between. The germline gives CDR1 MNHEY, CDR2 SVGAGI. This CDR3 is 11 amino acids long. CDR3 amino acids: CASSSGYGYTF. The CDR3 DNA reads TGTGCCAGCAGTTCAGGCTATGGCTACACCTTC.

The V gene is TRBV20-1, the J gene TRBJ1-2, with D perhaps TRBD1 (5 bases). This CDR3 is 11 amino acids long. From germline, CDR1 is DFQATT and CDR2 SNEGSKA (reference sequence). In DNA, the CDR3 is TGCATTCCTCCGGGGGACTATGGCTACACCTTC. This gives the protein CIPPGDYGYTF.

This chain links TRBV9 with TRBJ2-7; 7 bases map to TRBD1. The CDR3 extends over 15 amino acids. Germline trimming cut 3 bases from V and 0 bases from J; bases unmatched to any gene: 6. Germline values: CDR1 SGDLS, CDR2 YYNGEE. CDR3 sequence: CASSGGQRSSYEQYF. CDR3 in DNA: TGTGCCAGCAGCGGGGGACAGAGGAGCTCCTACGAGCAGTACTTC.

V usage is TRBV7-2 and J usage is TRBJ1-1, with 7 bases lining up with TRBD1. CDR1 and CDR2 from the germline V gene are SGHTA and FQGNSA. V dropped 7 bases and J dropped 4; count of bases not matched to a gene: 9. This CDR3 contains 14 residues. CDR3 residues: CASTYDRVVTEAFF. CDR3 DNA sequence: TGTGCCAGCACCTACGACAGGGTAGTCACTGAAGCTTTCTTT.

V usage is TRBV5-1 and J usage is TRBJ1-6, with TRBD1 identical over 9 bases. Germline V gives CDR1 SGHRS, CDR2 YFSETQ. The CDR3 sequence is 16 residues long. J gave up 6 bases and V 1 base, and 5 bases lay outside the gene matches. The CDR3 nucleotides read TGCGCCAGCAGCTTGTTCTCGGGACAGGGTAATTCACCCCTCCACTTT. Translation: CASSLFSGQGNSPLHF. The full variable domain, its missing parts supplied by reference TRBV5-1 and TRBJ1-6, is KAGVTQTPRYLIKTRGQQVTLSCSPISGHRSVSWYQQTPGQGLQFLFEYFSETQRNKGNFPGRFSGRQFSNSRSEMNVSTLELGDSALYLCASSLFSGQGNSPLHFGNGTRLTVT.

The chain has TRBV9 and TRBJ1-2, with 7 bases identical to TRBD1. CDR1 and CDR2 from the germline V gene are SGDLS and YYNGEE. After removal of 5 bases from V and 2 bases from J, the junction contained 12 bases not matched to a gene. The CDR3 is made up of 16 amino acids. The CDR3 here is CASSEGQSSYNYGYTF. DNA of the CDR3: TGTGCCAGCAGTGAGGGACAGTCCTCTTACAACTATGGCTACACCTTC.

The rearrangement joins TRBV6-6 to TRBJ2-3, with TRBD1 matching over 7 bases. Germline loops: CDR1 MNHNY, CDR2 SVGAGI (reference sequence). There are 17 residues in the CDR3. The junction had 14 bases not matched to a gene; V was cut back by 5 bases and J by 3 bases. The DNA for the CDR3 is TGTGCCAGCAGTCGACCAACTAGACAGGGAGTGACAGATACGCAGTATTTT. Protein sequence: CASSRPTRQGVTDTQYF.

CDR3 sequence (DNA): TGTGCCAGCAGCCCTAGCGGTAGCTCCTACGAGCAGTACTTC. It codes for CASSPSGSSYEQYF. This chain connects TRBV7-2 to TRBJ2-7, with TRBD2 matching over 7 bases. V lost 5 bases to trimming and J lost 0 bases; unmatched junction nucleotides: 4. The CDR3 has 14 residues. From germline, CDR1 is SGHTA and CDR2 FQGNSA.

V usage is TRBV3-1 (or the pseudogene TRBV3-2) and J usage is TRBJ1-4; no reliable D call. The V gene lost 2 bases and the J gene lost 8 bases, with 6 bases spanning the gap. Germline-derived CDR1 and CDR2 are LGHDT and YNNKEL (reference sequence). The CDR3 is 12 amino acids. CDR3 protein: CASSQLGEKLFF. In nucleotides, the CDR3 is TGTGCCAGCAGCCAACTGGGCGAAAAACTGTTTTTT.

V is TRBV4-2 and J is TRBJ2-3; possible D gene TRBD2, 6 bases. CDR1 and CDR2 from the germline V gene are LGHNA and YNFKEQ. V gave up 1 base and J gave up 1 base, with 12 bases separating them. The CDR3 is 16 residues long. This CDR3 reads CASSQGVGGGTDTQYF. The CDR3 coding sequence is TGTGCCAGCAGCCAAGGGGTCGGCGGGGGCACAGATACGCAGTATTTT.

The CDR3 region is CASSEAASYGYTF. The CDR3, as DNA: TGTGCCAGCAGTGAAGCGGCCAGCTATGGCTACACCTTC. The genes are TRBV2 and TRBJ1-2; D remains unclear. Trimming shortened V by 0 bases and J by 4 bases, and 6 bases separated the two germline ends. The CDR3 extends over 13 amino acids. The V gene's germline CDR1 is SNHLY and CDR2 FYNNEI. The whole variable domain, filled in from reference TRBV2 and TRBJ1-2, reads EPEVTQTPSHQVTQMGQEVILRCVPISNHLYFYWYRQILGQKVEFLVSFYNNEISEKSEIFDDQFSVERPDGSNFTLKIRSTKLEDSAMYFCASSEAASYGYTFGSGTRLTVV.

This clone was seen only a few times. The V call is TRBV9, the J call TRBJ2-3, with D hard to call. There are 13 residues in the CDR3. Germline CDR1 reads SGDLS; CDR2 reads YYNGEE. Deletions cut 5 bases from V and 1 base from J, with 8 bases between. The CDR3 here is CASSNGGTDTQYF. The CDR3 nucleotides are TGTGCCAGCAGTAACGGAGGCACAGATACGCAGTATTTT.